This is a list of T cell receptor beta chains from one sample in a study of T cell repertoires in cytomegalovirus infection. TCRdb re-derived calls from the reads in MiXCR, one entry per CDR3 protein. In the table there are 200,000 or so distinct CDR3 sequences, around two fifths of which are singletons. Their specific antigens are unknown. The sequenced sample was CD8+ T cells from cultured PBMCs, obtained from culture after CMV antigen stimulation. These receptors were obtained from a human donor in good health (CMV status not recorded). Some clones in this sample may be carry-over from other donors' samples. The CDR3 runs from the conserved cysteine through the conserved F or W. D genes are given only for firm matches. Only some rows state a clone size, as once, few, many or a class for expanded clones.

clone_size,v_call,d_call,j_call,cdr3_nt,cdr3_aa
.,TRBV5-6,TRBD1,TRBJ1-1,TGTGCCAGCAGCTGGGGGACAGATCTACCTGAAGCTTTCTTT,CASSWGTDLPEAFF
.,TRBV7-6,.,TRBJ1-1,TGTGCCAGCAGCTTCCATTTACGGGGTAGAGAGGGGAAGGGACAAGCTTTCTTT,CASSFHLRGREGKGQAFF
.,TRBV10-3,.,TRBJ1-6,TGTGCCATCAAGCCAGACACCAGCTCCTATAATTCACCCCTCCACTTT,CAIKPDTSSYNSPLHF
.,TRBV19,.,TRBJ2-1,TGTGCCGCAGGGCAGGGCAGGAATGAGCAGTTCTTC,CAAGQGRNEQFF
once,TRBV5-4,TRBD2,TRBJ2-1,TGTGCCAGCAGCTCGGGGGGGTCAACGGATGAGCAGTTCTTC,CASSSGGSTDEQFF
.,TRBV7-9,TRBD2,TRBJ2-1,TGTGCCAGCAGCCTCGGGACTAGCGGGCTTCCTCCCTACAATGAGCAGTTCTTC,CASSLGTSGLPPYNEQFF
.,TRBV27,.,TRBJ2-1,TGTGCCATTAAGCTAGGGGGCTCCTACAATGAGCAGTTCTTC,CAIKLGGSYNEQFF
.,TRBV6-1,TRBD1,TRBJ2-2,TGTGCCAGCAGTCACGACAGGGACAAACTAGTGGGGGAGCTGTTTTTT,CASSHDRDKLVGELFF
few,TRBV7-9,.,TRBJ2-1,TGTGCCAGCAGCCCCGCCCGGGGCGGTGAGCAGTTCTTC,CASSPARGGEQFF
once,TRBV11-2,.,TRBJ1-5,TGTGCCAGCAGCTTAGACGGACAGCTTAATCAGCCCCAGCATTTT,CASSLDGQLNQPQHF
.,TRBV7-6,.,TRBJ2-1,TGTGCCAGCAGCTTTATAAGGGGCCCCTACAATGAGCAGTTCTTC,CASSFIRGPYNEQFF
.,TRBV11-1,.,TRBJ2-1,TGTGCCAGCAGCCCCTATCAAAGCAGTTACAATGAGCAGTTCTTC,CASSPYQSSYNEQFF
.,TRBV27,TRBD2,TRBJ2-4,TGTGCCAGCAGTTTCGCTAGCGGGGGAGCCAAAAACATTCAGTACTTC,CASSFASGGAKNIQYF
few,TRBV29-1,TRBD2,TRBJ2-2,TGCAGCGTTGAAGTTCCCCGGACTAGCGGGAGAACCGGGGAGCTGTTTTTT,CSVEVPRTSGRTGELFF
few,TRBV12-3/TRBV12-4,.,TRBJ1-2,TGTGCCAGCGTCTCTGGGGGGGCCAACCACGGCTACACCTTC,CASVSGGANHGYTF
few,TRBV7-9,.,TRBJ2-1,TGTGCCAGCACCCGCCCGGCGTCCTATGAGCAGTTCTTC,CASTRPASYEQFF
many,TRBV7-2,.,TRBJ2-4,TGTGCCAGCAGCTTAGAAGGACTACTAGCCAAAAACATTCAGTACTTC,CASSLEGLLAKNIQYF
.,TRBV7-8,.,TRBJ1-1,TGTGCCAGCAGCTTATGGCCGCAGAACACTGAAGCTTTCTTT,CASSLWPQNTEAFF
.,TRBV7-3,.,TRBJ2-1,TGTGCCAGCAGCTTTCACAACGGGGGAATGGCTGAGCAGTTCTTC,CASSFHNGGMAEQFF
.,TRBV3-1,.,TRBJ1-5,TGTGCCAGCAGCCAAGAAAACAGTAATCAGCCCCAGCATTTT,CASSQENSNQPQHF
.,TRBV25-1,.,TRBJ1-6,TGTGCCAGCAGTGAGACCCCTGACGGACGCTATAATTCACCCCTCCACTTT,CASSETPDGRYNSPLHF
few,TRBV7-2,TRBD2,TRBJ2-7,TGTGCCAGCAGCTCCATAGCGGGTTGGCCAAGCTCCTACGAGCAGTACTTC,CASSSIAGWPSSYEQYF
few,TRBV7-6,.,TRBJ2-3,TGTGCCAGCAGCCGTACAGAGACAGATACGCAGTATTTT,CASSRTETDTQYF
.,TRBV6-5,TRBD1,TRBJ2-1,TGTGCCAGCAGATCTACAGGGGCCTCCTACAATGAGCAGTTCTTC,CASRSTGASYNEQFF
.,TRBV28,.,TRBJ1-3,TGTGCCAGCAGAATTGGACGGAGCTCTGGAAACACCATATATTTT,CASRIGRSSGNTIYF
few,TRBV29-1,.,TRBJ2-7,TGCAGCGTTGACAACCGGGACAAGTCCTACGAGCAGTACTTC,CSVDNRDKSYEQYF
few,TRBV12-3/TRBV12-4,TRBD2,TRBJ2-3,TGTGCCAGCAGTTTCCGAGCGGGAGGGCCTGGAGATACGCAGTATTTT,CASSFRAGGPGDTQYF
.,TRBV12-3/TRBV12-4,TRBD1,TRBJ2-6,TGTGCCAGCAGGCTGGGGTGGACAGGGGGGACCTCTGGGGCCAACGTCCTGACTTTC,CASRLGWTGGTSGANVLTF
few,TRBV27,.,TRBJ2-3,TGTGCCAGCAGTTTATCTGGTGGTTCAGATACGCAGTATTTT,CASSLSGGSDTQYF
.,TRBV13,.,TRBJ2-7,TGTGCCAGCAGCCCTAGAGGGGTGGCGGGCTCCTACGAGCAGTACTTC,CASSPRGVAGSYEQYF
.,TRBV9,.,TRBJ2-6,TGTGCCAGCAGCGAACGGACAGTCTCTGGGGCCAACGTCCTGACTTTC,CASSERTVSGANVLTF
few,TRBV27,.,TRBJ2-5,TGTGCCAGCAGTGCAGAGAGCGAAGAGACCCAGTACTTC,CASSAESEETQYF
.,TRBV6-1,.,TRBJ1-1,TGTGCCAGCACCGGGACGGATAACACTGAAGCTTTCTTT,CASTGTDNTEAFF
.,TRBV15,.,TRBJ1-1,TGTGCCACCAGCAGACAAAGGGGGAACACTGAAGCTTTCTTT,CATSRQRGNTEAFF
.,TRBV12-3/TRBV12-4,TRBD2,TRBJ2-5,TGTGCCAGCAGTTTAGCGGGAGGGCCCTCAGAGACCCAGTACTTC,CASSLAGGPSETQYF
.,TRBV24-1,TRBD2,TRBJ2-1,TGTGCCACCAGTGTCGGACTAGCGGGAGCCTCCGAGCAGTTCTTC,CATSVGLAGASEQFF
many,TRBV2,TRBD1,TRBJ2-7,TGTGCCAGCAGTGACAGGGGGAGCTCCTACGAGCAGTACTTC,CASSDRGSSYEQYF
few,TRBV25-1,.,TRBJ1-5,TGTGCCAGCAGGGGTGACAATCAGCCCCAGCATTTT,CASRGDNQPQHF
.,TRBV9,TRBD2,TRBJ2-2,TGTGCCAGCAGCGTAGGCAACTGGCGGGAGACCCGAACGAGTTCCACCGGGGAGCTGTTTTTT,CASSVGNWRETRTSSTGELFF
few,TRBV7-6,.,TRBJ1-2,TGTGCCAGCAGCCTCGACGGACTCTATGGCTACACCTTC,CASSLDGLYGYTF
few,TRBV29-1,TRBD2,TRBJ2-1,TGCAGCGTTGAAGGCTTGACTAGCGGGGCTTTAAAGTACAATGAGCAGTTCTTC,CSVEGLTSGALKYNEQFF
many,TRBV10-3,.,TRBJ1-1,TGTGCCATCAGTGAGGGAAGGATTGAAGCTTTCTTT,CAISEGRIEAFF
few,TRBV6-5,.,TRBJ2-2,TGTGCCAGCAGTCCGGGACTCTACACCGGGGAGCTGTTTTTT,CASSPGLYTGELFF
.,TRBV27,TRBD2,TRBJ2-1,TGTGCCAGCAGCCCGACTAGCGGGGGTACCAATGAGCAGTTCTTC,CASSPTSGGTNEQFF
.,TRBV12-3/TRBV12-4,TRBD2,TRBJ2-7,TGTGCCAGCACCCGGAGCGGGGGGGCCTACGAGCAGTACTTC,CASTRSGGAYEQYF
few,TRBV11-3,.,TRBJ2-5,TGTGCCAGCAGCCATAGGGGGTCGGGCTCGGAGACCCAGTACTTC,CASSHRGSGSETQYF
once,TRBV6-5,TRBD1,TRBJ1-1,TGTGCCAGCAGTTCCCGGGACAGGTGGACTCGAACTGAAGCTTTCTTT,CASSSRDRWTRTEAFF
few,TRBV28,.,TRBJ2-4,TGTGCCAGCAGTTTACCCCGGGCCTTAGCCAAAAACATTCAGTACTTC,CASSLPRALAKNIQYF
once,TRBV28,.,TRBJ2-1,TGTGCCAGCACCCAGATCCAATACAATGAGCAGTTCTTC,CASTQIQYNEQFF
.,TRBV10-3,TRBD1,TRBJ2-1,TGTGCCATCAGTGACCAGGGGACAGGGACGAGGAATGAGCAGTTCTTC,CAISDQGTGTRNEQFF
few,TRBV12-3/TRBV12-4,TRBD1,TRBJ2-1,TGTGCCAGCAGTCCCAGACAGGGTTCCTACAATGAGCAGTTCTTC,CASSPRQGSYNEQFF
.,TRBV27,.,TRBJ2-4,TGTGCCAGCAGTTTAGGGCTTGGGGCCAAAAACATTCAGTACTTC,CASSLGLGAKNIQYF